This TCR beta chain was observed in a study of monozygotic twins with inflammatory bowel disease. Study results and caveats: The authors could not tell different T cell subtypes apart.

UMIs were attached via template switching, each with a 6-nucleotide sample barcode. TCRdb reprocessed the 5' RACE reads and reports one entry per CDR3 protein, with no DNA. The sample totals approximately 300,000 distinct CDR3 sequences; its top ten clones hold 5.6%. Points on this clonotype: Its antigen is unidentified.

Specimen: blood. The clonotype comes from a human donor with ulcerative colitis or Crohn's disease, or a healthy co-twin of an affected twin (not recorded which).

CDR3 protein: CASSTREGAGELFF. The V call is TRBV19, the J call TRBJ2-2; the TRBD1 assignment by TCRdb is unverifiable without DNA. The CDR3 is 14 amino acids. The germline gives CDR1 LNHDA, CDR2 SQIVND (reference sequence).